This record covers a single TCR beta chain. The entry originates in a study of blood T cell repertoires in COVID-19. Study at large: From the United States, Italy and Spain came samples of acute and convalescent COVID-19.

Libraries were prepared by immunoSEQ multiplex PCR; TCRdb keeps only in-frame clonotypes and omits some of them. The profile shows approximately 200,000 clones, less than 85% of them singletons. This CDR3 has 16 residues. V dropped 8 bases and J dropped 6; count of bases not matched to a gene: 17. Germline V gene data show CDR1 as MGHRA and CDR2 as YSYEKL. V gene TRBV4-1 combines with J gene TRBJ1-1; 8 bases are shared with TRBD1. This sequence originates from a woman over 75 with COVID-19, enrolled during active disease. Sequences were obtained from peripheral blood. CDR3 region: CASSGFFQGARAEAFF. The CDR3 nucleotides read TGCGCCAGCTCAGGCTTTTTTCAGGGGGCTCGGGCTGAAGCTTTCTTT.